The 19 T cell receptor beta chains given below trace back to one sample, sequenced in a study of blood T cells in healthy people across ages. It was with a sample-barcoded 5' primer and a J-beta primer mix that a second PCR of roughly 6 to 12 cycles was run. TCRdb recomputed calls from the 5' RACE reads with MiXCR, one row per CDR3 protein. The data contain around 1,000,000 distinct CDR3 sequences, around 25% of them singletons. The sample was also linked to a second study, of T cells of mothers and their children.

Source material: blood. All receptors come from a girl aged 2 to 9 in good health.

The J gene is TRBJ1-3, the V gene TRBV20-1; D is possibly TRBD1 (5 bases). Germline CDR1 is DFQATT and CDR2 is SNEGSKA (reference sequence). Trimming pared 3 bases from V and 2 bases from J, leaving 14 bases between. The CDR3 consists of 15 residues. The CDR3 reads CSASKGFGPGNTIYF. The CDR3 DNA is TGCAGTGCTAGTAAGGGGTTTGGCCCTGGAAACACCATATATTTT.

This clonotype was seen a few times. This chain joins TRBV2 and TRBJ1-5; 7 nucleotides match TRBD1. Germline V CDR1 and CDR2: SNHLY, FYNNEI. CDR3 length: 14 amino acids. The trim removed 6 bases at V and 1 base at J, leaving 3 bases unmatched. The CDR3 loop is CASSPGQSNQPQHF. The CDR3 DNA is TGTGCCAGCAGCCCGGGACAGAGCAATCAGCCCCAGCATTTT.

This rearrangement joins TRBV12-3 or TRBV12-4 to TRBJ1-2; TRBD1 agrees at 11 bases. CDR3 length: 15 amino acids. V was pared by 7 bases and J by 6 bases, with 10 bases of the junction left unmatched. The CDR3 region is CASKMLRDRGNGYTF. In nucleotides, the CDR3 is TGTGCCAGCAAAATGCTTCGGGACAGGGGGAATGGCTACACCTTC.

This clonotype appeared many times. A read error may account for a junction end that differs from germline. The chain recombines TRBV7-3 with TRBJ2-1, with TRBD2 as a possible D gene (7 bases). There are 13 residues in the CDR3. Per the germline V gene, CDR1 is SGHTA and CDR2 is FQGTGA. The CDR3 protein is CASSLTSGGEQFF. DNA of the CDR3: TGTGCCAGCAGCCTAACGTCGGGGGGCGAGCAGTTCTTC. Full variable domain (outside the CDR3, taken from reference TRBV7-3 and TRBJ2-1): GAGVSQTPSNKVTEKGKYVELRCDPISGHTALYWYRQSLGQGPEFLIYFQGTGAADDSGLPNDRFFAVRPEGSVSTLKIQRTERGDSAVYLCASSLTSGGEQFFGPGTRLTVL.

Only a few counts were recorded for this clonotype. CDR3 coding DNA: TGTGCCAGTCGGACTAGCGGGGGGGCTATTATGAATGAGCAGTTCTTC. Translated, it gives CASRTSGGAIMNEQFF. V is TRBV19 and J is TRBJ2-5; 15 nucleotides agree with TRBD2. The J call is uncertain, as TRBJ2-1 better fits the DNA end. Germline CDR1 reads LNHDA; CDR2 reads SQIVND (reference sequence). This CDR3 is built from 16 residues.

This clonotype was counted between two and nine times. The chain's CDR3 is CASSGGLAGDGETQYF. The CDR3 nucleotides are TGCGCCAGCAGCGGGGGACTAGCGGGAGATGGAGAGACCCAGTACTTC. The rearrangement uses TRBV5-1 and TRBJ2-5; 14 nucleotides line up with TRBD2. Germline V gene lookup returns CDR1 SGHRS and CDR2 YFSETQ. With V trimmed by 4 bases and J by 4 bases, 6 bases remained unmatched. The CDR3 sequence is 16 residues long.

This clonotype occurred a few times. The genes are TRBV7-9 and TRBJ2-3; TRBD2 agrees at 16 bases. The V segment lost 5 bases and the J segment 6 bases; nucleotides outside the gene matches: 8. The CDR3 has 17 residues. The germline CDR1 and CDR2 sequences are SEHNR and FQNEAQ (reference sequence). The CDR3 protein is CASSRTGTSGRADTQYF. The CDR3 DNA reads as TGTGCCAGCAGCCGAACCGGGACTAGCGGGAGGGCGGATACGCAGTATTTT.

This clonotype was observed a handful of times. In DNA form, the CDR3 reads TGTGCCAGCAGCCCCTCTACAGGGATCGGGGCCAACGTCCTGACTTTC. This encodes CASSPSTGIGANVLTF. This chain uses TRBV7-9 with TRBJ2-6; TRBD1 might be the D (6 bases). The CDR3 has 16 residues. Germline V gene data show CDR1 as SEHNR and CDR2 as FQNEAQ (reference sequence). Trimming pared 5 bases from V and 4 bases from J, leaving 15 bases between.

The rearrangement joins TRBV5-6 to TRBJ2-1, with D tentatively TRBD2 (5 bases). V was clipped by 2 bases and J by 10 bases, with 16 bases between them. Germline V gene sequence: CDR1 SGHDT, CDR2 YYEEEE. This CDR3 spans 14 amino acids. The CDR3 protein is CASSFSSGTAEQFF. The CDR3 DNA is TGTGCCAGCAGCTTTTCTTCGGGAACAGCAGAGCAGTTCTTC.

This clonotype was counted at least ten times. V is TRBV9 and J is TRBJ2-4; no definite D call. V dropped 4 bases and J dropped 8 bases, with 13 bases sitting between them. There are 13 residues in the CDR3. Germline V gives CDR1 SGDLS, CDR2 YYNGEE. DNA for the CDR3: TGTGCCAGCAGCTCTCCGGTAGGCGACATTCAGTACTTC. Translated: CASSSPVGDIQYF.

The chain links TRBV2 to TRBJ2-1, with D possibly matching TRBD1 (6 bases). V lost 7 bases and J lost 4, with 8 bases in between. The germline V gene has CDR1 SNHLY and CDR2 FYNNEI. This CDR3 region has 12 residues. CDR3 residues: CASTGQYNEQFF. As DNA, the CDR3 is TGTGCCAGCACGGGACAATACAATGAGCAGTTCTTC.

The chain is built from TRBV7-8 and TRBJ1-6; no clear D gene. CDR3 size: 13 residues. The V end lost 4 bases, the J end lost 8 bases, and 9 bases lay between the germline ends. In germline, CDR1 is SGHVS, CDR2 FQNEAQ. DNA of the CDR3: TGTGCCAGCAGCTCTGACGTCCATTCACCCCTCCACTTT. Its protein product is CASSSDVHSPLHF.

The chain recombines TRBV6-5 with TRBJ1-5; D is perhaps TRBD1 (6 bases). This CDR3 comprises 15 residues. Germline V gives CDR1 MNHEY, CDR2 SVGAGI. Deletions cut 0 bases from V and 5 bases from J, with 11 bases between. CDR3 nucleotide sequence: TGTGCCAGCAGTTACTCCCCACAGGGTGATCAGCCCCAGCATTTT. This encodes CASSYSPQGDQPQHF.

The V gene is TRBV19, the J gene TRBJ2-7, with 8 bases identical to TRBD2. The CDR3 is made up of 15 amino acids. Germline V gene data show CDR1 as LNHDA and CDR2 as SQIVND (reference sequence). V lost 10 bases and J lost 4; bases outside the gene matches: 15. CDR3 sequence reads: CATAWPGLGLYEQYF. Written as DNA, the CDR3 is TGTGCCACAGCTTGGCCGGGACTAGGCTTATACGAGCAGTACTTC.

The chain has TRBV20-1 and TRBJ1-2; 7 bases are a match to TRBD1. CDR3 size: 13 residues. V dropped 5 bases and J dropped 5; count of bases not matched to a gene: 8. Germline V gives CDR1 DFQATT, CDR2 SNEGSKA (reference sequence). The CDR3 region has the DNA TGCAGTGCTGGGACAGAGCAGAATTATGGCTACACCTTC. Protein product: CSAGTEQNYGYTF.

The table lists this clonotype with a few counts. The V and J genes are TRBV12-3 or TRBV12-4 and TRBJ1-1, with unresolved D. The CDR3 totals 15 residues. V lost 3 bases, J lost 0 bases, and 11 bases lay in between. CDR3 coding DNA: TGTGCCAGCAGTTTGGTTATTCCCATGAACACTGAAGCTTTCTTT. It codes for CASSLVIPMNTEAFF.

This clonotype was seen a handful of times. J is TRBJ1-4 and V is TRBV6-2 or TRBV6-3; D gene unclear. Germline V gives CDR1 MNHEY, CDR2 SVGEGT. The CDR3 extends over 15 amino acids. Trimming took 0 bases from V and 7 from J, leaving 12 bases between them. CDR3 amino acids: CASSYSSNIGEKLFF. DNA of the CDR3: TGTGCCAGCAGTTACTCGTCCAACATCGGTGAAAAACTGTTTTTT.

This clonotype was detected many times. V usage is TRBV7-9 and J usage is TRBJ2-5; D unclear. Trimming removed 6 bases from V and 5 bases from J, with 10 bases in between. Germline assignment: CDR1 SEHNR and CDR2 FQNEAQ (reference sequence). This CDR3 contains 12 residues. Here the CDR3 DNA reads TGTGCCAGCAGTCTTCCCCGGGAGACCCAGTACTTC. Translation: CASSLPRETQYF.

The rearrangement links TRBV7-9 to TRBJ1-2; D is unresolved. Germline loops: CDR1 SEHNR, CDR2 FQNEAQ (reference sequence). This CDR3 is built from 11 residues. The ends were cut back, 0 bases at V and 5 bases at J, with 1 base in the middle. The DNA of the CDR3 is TGTGCCAGCAGCTTAGCATATGGCTACACCTTC. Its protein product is CASSLAYGYTF.